This T cell receptor beta chain was obtained from a study of T cells in Graves' hyperthyroidism and ophthalmopathy. Trimming took 5 bases from V and 8 from J; bases not matched to a gene: 9. The length of the CDR3 is 14 residues. Germline CDR1 MNHEY, CDR2 SMNVEV (reference sequence). RNA transcripts were the template for amplifying TCR beta CDR3 regions. The TCR CDR3 was amplified in a first-round RT-PCR using the HTBI primer set. TCRdb redid the calling of the multiplex PCR reads with MiXCR, one entry per CDR3 protein. The sample has about 290,000 distinct CDR3 sequences; roughly an eighth are singletons. This clonotype was seen a few times.

This sequence joins TRBV27 and TRBJ1-2; TRBD1 matches at 9 bases. The sequenced sample was blood. The clonotype originates from a woman between 40 and 55 years old with Graves' hyperthyroidism. Here the CDR3 reads CASSQQGAGQGYTF. Here the CDR3 DNA reads TGTGCCAGCAGTCAACAGGGGGCGGGACAAGGCTACACCTTC.